The T cell receptor (beta chain) under discussion was sequenced for a study of somatic mutations in cytotoxic T cells in rheumatoid arthritis (dated by TCRdb to about 2017). Describing the broader study: Before any treatment started and right after they were diagnosed, patients gave peripheral blood samples (about 30 ml EDTA). Sorted V beta1+ cells also underwent TCRB sequencing, and some V beta antibody-stained T-cell populations were flow-sorted at nearly 100% purity on a FACSAria II or Sony SH800. To characterize clonality, the study used TCRB deep sequencing while asking whether somatic mutations are carried by expanded CD8+ T-cell clones in newly diagnosed, untreated rheumatoid arthritis. TCRB deep sequencing covered approximately 64 patients with rheumatoid arthritis along with approximately 20 healthy controls. Patients and controls did not essentially differ in median age, which was nearly identical between the groups.

Comment on this clone: Its antigen is unknown. One base away there is no much larger clone; base qualities are not given.

Summary of the overall study and its limitations: In about an eighth of the 65 patients, more than 20% of CD8+ cells belonged to the largest CD8+ clone, while several identical CD8+ TCRB sequences were shared between blood and synovial fluid. It was unknown which antigens the expanded CD8+ clones targeted, and their absence from virus-specific databases did not exclude viral specificity. The slight TRBV07 underrepresentation in patients was not adjusted for multiple comparisons. Healthy controls showed no age-related increase in CD8+ clonality, whereas patients did (Spearman r ~ 0.49). CD8+ T-cell clonality in rheumatoid arthritis patients was not significantly different from that in age-matched healthy controls.

Genomic DNA underwent TCRB CDR3 sequencing using the immunoSEQ assay. In the paper's pipeline: Only a few patient CD8+ clones larger than 1% matched published virus-specific TCRB sequences when compared against them. Analyses were restricted to productive TCRB rearrangements. Defining a clone by its unique TCRB CDR3 sequence, the study calculated clonality as a productive clonality index derived from Shannon entropy. The template counts of each clone relative to the total templates per sample were used to calculate repertoire overlap between two samples. V-gene usage measured by flow cytometry correlated with TCRB sequencing V-gene usage, with a Spearman r of around 0.62. Drawn from immuneACCESS, this table holds only the in-frame rearrangements with V and J called that TCRdb kept. Clones are partly lost; checked studies trace under half to an unresolved V gene and leave the rest unexplained. The V and J calls and clone size were taken over from that table, and D and trimming were inferred from the DNA. This sample comprises some 17,000 clones, over 60% of them detected only once. The ten largest clonotypes hold 4.8% of the sample.

On an AutoMACS, CD4+ and CD8+ cells were isolated via positive magnetic bead selection, and their purity was verified by flow cytometry. A TCR V beta antibody panel was used in flow cytometry to screen first for clonal expansions, which were then characterized by TCRB deep sequencing of sorted CD8+ fractions. Peripheral blood mononuclear cells were obtained using density gradient separation with Ficoll-Paque PLUS. DNA from CD4-enriched, CD8-enriched or PBMC samples was extracted using Nucleospin Tissue or Tissue XS kits and then quantified on a Qubit 2.0 fluorometer. For CDR1 and CDR2, the germline V gene (reference sequence) lists GTSNPN and SVGIG. CDR3 length: 14 amino acids, cysteine to phenylalanine. Solely the CDR3 DNA is kept, with 42 bases framed from the first base. The junction shows trimming of 1 base on V and 1 base on J, plus 5 bases between the germline ends.

Sequenced input: CD8+ T cells sorted from blood. This TCR was recovered from an adult with rheumatoid arthritis. The V gene is TRBV30 and the J gene is TRBJ2-6; the D gene cannot be resolved reliably. This receptor carries the CDR3 CAWSDGSGANVLTF. The DNA is TGTGCCTGGAGTGACGGGTCTGGGGCCAACGTCCTGACTTTC.